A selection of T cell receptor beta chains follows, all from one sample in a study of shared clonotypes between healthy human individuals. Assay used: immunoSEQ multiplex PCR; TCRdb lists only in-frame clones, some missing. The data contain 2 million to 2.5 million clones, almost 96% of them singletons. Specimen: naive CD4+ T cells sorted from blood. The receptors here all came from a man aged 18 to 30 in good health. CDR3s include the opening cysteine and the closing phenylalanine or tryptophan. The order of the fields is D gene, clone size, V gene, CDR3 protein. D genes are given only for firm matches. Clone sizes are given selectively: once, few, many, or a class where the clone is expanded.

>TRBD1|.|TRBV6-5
CASTRTGAGNTIYF
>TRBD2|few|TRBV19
CASSIGLAGTYEQYF
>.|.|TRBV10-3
CAISMTGQETQYF
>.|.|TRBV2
CASHGSPGETQYF
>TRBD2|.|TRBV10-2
CASIGGGGAPETQYF
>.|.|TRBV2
CASSEAPGRTETQYF
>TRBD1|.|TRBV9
CASSVRTGLSYEQYF
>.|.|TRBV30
CAWSSRGIRLYGYTF
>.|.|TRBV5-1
CASSPDSAPNEKLFF
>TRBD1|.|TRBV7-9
CASSRGTGDLPLHF
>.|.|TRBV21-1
CASSKTGPGQAPLHF
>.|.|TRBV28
CASSPEKGAPLHF
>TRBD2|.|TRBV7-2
CASSLGPSGGRDEQFF
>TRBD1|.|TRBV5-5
CASSRGQGGEQYF
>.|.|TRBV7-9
CASSFLGTDSGNTIYF
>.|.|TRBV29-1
CSVGRQGLTGELFF
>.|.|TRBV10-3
CAAGFGETQYF
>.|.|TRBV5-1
CASSFPGGYNEQFF